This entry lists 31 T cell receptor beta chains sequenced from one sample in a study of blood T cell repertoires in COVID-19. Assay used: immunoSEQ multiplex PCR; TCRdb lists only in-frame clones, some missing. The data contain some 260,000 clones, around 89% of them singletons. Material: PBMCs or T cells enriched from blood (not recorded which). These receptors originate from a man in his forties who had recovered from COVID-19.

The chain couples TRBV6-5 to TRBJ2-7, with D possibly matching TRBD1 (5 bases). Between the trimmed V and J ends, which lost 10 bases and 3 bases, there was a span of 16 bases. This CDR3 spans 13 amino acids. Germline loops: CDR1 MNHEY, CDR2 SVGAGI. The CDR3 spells CATEKGRDYEQYF. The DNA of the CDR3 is TGTGCCACAGAAAAGGGCAGGGACTACGAGCAGTACTTC.

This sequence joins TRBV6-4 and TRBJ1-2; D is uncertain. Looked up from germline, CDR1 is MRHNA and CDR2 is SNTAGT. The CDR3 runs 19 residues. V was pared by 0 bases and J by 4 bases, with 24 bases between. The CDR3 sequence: CASSDSVREYGLPTYGYTF. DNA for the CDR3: TGTGCCAGCAGTGACTCGGTTCGGGAATACGGCCTGCCTACCTATGGCTACACCTTC.

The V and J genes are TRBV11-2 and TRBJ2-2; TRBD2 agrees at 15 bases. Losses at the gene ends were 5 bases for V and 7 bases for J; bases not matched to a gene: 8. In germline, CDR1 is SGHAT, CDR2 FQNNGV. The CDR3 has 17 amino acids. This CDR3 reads CASSIRTSGRAVGELFF. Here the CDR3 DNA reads TGTGCCAGCAGCATTCGGACTAGCGGGAGGGCGGTCGGGGAGCTGTTTTTT.

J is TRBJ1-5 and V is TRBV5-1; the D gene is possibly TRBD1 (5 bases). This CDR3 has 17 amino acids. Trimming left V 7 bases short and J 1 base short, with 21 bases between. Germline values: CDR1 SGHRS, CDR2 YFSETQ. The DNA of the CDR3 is TGCGCCAGCCATCGGGGGATCCTCGCAGGGAGCAATCAGCCCCAGCATTTT. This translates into CASHRGILAGSNQPQHF. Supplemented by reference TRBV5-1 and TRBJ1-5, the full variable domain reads KAGVTQTPRYLIKTRGQQVTLSCSPISGHRSVSWYQQTPGQGLQFLFEYFSETQRNKGNFPGRFSGRQFSNSRSEMNVSTLELGDSALYLCASHRGILAGSNQPQHFGDGTRLSIL.

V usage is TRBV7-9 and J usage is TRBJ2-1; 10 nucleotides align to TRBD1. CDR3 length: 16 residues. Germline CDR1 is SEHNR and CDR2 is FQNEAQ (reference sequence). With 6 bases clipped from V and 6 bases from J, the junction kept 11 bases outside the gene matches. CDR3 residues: CASSATTGTGVNEQFF. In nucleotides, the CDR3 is TGTGCCAGCAGTGCCACAACCGGGACAGGGGTCAATGAGCAGTTCTTC.

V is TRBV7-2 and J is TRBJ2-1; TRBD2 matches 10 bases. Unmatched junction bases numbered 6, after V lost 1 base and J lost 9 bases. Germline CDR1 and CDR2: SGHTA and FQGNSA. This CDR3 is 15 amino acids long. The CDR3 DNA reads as TGTGCCAGCAGCTTAGACGGACTAGCGGCGGGTGAGCAGTTCTTC. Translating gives CASSLDGLAAGEQFF. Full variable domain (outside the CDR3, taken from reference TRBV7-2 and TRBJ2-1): GAGVSQSPSNKVTEKGKDVELRCDPISGHTALYWYRQSLGQGLEFLIYFQGNSAPDKSGLPSDRFSAERTGGSVSTLTIQRTQQEDSAVYLCASSLDGLAAGEQFFGPGTRLTVL.

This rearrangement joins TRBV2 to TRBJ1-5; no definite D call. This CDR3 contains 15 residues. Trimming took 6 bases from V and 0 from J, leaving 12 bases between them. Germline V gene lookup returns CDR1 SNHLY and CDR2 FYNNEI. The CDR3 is CASRKEHYSNQPQHF. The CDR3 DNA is TGTGCCAGCAGAAAGGAACACTATAGCAATCAGCCCCAGCATTTT.

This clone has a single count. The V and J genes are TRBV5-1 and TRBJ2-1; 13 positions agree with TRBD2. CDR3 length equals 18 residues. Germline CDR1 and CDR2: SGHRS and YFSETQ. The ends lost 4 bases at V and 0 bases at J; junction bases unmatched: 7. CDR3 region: CASSRGTSGASSYNEQFF. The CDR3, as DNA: TGCGCCAGCAGCCGCGGGACTAGCGGGGCAAGCTCCTACAATGAGCAGTTCTTC.

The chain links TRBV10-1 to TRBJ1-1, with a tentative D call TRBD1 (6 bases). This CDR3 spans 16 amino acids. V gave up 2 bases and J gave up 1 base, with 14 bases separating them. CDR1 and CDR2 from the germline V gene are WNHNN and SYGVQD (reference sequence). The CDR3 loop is CASSEPLTGPNTEAFF. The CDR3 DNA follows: TGCGCCAGCAGTGAGCCGTTGACAGGCCCGAACACTGAAGCTTTCTTT.

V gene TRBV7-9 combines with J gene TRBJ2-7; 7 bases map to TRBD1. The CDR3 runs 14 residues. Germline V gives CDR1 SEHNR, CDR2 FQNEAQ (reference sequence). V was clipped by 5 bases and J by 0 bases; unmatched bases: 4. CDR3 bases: TGTGCCAGCAGCCATCCAGGGGGCTCCTACGAGCAGTACTTC. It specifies CASSHPGGSYEQYF.

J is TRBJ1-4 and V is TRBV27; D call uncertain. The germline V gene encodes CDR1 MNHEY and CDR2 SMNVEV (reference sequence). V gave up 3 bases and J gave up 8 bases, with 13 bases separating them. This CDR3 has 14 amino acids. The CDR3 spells CASSFSWRDEKLFF. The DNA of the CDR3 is TGTGCCAGCAGTTTTAGCTGGCGTGACGAAAAACTGTTTTTT.

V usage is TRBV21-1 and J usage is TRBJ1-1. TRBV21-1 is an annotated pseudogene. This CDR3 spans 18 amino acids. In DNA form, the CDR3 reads TGTGCCAGCAGCATCCCAACGTCGGAGGGAATAATGAACACTGAAGCTTTCTTT. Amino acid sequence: CASSIPTSEGIMNTEAFF.

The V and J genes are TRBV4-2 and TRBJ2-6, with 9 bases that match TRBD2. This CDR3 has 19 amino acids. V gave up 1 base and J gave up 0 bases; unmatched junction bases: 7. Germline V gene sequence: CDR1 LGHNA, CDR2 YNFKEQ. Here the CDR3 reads CASSQVGAGGFSGANVLTF. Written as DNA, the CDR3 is TGTGCCAGCAGCCAAGTCGGGGCGGGAGGGTTCTCTGGGGCCAACGTCCTGACTTTC.

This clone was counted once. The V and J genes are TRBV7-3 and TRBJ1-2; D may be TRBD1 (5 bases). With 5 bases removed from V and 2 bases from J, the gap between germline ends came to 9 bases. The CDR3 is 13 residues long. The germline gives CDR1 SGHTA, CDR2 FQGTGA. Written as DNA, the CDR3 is TGTGCCAGCAGCCGCGGACAAAACTATGGCTACACCTTC. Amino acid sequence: CASSRGQNYGYTF.

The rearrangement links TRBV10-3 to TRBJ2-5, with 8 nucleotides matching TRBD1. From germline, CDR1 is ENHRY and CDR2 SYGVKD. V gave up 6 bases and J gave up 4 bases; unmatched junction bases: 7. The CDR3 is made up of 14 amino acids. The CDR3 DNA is TGTGCCATCAGGTTGGACACAGGGGGAGAGACCCAGTACTTC. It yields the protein CAIRLDTGGETQYF.

The CDR3 sequence: CASSLGYGQGITDTQYF. For the CDR3, the DNA is TGTGCCAGCAGCTTAGGTTACGGACAGGGGATCACAGATACGCAGTATTTT. V is TRBV7-2 and J is TRBJ2-3; 9 nucleotides agree with TRBD1. In germline, CDR1 is SGHTA, CDR2 FQGNSA. J gave up 2 bases and V 1 base, and 7 bases lay outside the gene matches. This CDR3 has 17 amino acids.

The DNA of the CDR3 is TGTGCCATCAGAGAACCAGGGAAGAATGAAAAACTGTTTTTT. Protein sequence: CAIREPGKNEKLFF. V is TRBV10-3 and J is TRBJ1-4; weak D call: TRBD1 (5 bases). The CDR3 runs to 14 residues. V gave up 6 bases and J gave up 5 bases, with 13 bases separating them. Germline V gene data show CDR1 as ENHRY and CDR2 as SYGVKD.

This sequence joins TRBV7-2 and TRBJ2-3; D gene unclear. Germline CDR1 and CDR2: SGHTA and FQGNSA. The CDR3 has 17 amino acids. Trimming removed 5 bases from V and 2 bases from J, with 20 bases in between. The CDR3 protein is CASSPTRQHLNTDTQYF. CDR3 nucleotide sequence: TGTGCCAGCAGCCCTACTCGACAACACCTCAACACAGATACGCAGTATTTT. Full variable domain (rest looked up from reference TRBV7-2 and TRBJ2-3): GAGVSQSPSNKVTEKGKDVELRCDPISGHTALYWYRQSLGQGLEFLIYFQGNSAPDKSGLPSDRFSAERTGGSVSTLTIQRTQQEDSAVYLCASSPTRQHLNTDTQYFGPGTRLTVL.

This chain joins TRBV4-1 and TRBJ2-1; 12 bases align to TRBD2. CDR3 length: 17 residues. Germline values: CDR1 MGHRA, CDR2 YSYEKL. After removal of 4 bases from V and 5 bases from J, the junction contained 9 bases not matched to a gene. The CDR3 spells CASSPAGPSGGDNEQFF. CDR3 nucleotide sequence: TGCGCCAGCAGCCCAGCAGGTCCTAGCGGGGGGGACAATGAGCAGTTCTTC.

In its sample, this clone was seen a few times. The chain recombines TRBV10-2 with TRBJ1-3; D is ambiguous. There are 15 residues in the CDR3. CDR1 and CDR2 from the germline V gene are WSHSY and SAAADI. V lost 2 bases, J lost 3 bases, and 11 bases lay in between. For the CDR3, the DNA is TGCGCCAGCAGTGAGGTGGGCGAAAGTGGAAACACCATATATTTT. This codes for CASSEVGESGNTIYF.

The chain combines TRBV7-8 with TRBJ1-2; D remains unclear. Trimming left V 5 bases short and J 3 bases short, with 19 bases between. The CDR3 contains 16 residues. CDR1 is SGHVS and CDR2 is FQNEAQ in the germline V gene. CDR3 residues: CASSRLAANADYGYTF. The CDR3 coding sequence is TGTGCCAGCAGCAGGTTGGCGGCAAACGCCGACTATGGCTACACCTTC.

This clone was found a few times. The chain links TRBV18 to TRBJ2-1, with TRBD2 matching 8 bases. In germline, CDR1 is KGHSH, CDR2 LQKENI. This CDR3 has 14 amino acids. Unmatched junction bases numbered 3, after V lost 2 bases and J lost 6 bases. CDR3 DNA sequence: TGTGCCAGCTCACCAGGGACTAGGGGCAATGAGCAGTTCTTC. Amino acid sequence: CASSPGTRGNEQFF. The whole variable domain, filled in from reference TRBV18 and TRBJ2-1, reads NAGVMQNPRHLVRRRGQEARLRCSPMKGHSHVYWYRQLPEEGLKFMVYLQKENIIDESGMPKERFSAEFPKEGPSILRIQQVVRGDSAAYFCASSPGTRGNEQFFGPGTRLTVL.

DNA of the CDR3: TGTGCCAGCAGCTTGGGACTAGCGGGAGGAAATACCTACAATGAGCAGTTCTTC. Protein sequence: CASSLGLAGGNTYNEQFF. The chain couples TRBV11-2 to TRBJ2-1, with TRBD2 matching 15 bases. With 3 bases clipped from V and 2 bases from J, the junction kept 5 bases outside the gene matches. This CDR3 spans 18 amino acids. Germline CDR1 SGHAT, CDR2 FQNNGV.

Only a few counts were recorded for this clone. For the CDR3, the DNA is TGTGCCAGCAGCTTGGGACAGGGGTTCGGCACCGGGGAGCTGTTTTTT. It translates to CASSLGQGFGTGELFF. This chain links TRBV5-6 with TRBJ2-2; 8 bases map to TRBD1. Germline assignment: CDR1 SGHDT and CDR2 YYEEEE. The CDR3 runs to 16 residues. V lost 0 bases to trimming and J lost 4 bases; unmatched junction nucleotides: 5. The full variable domain, its missing parts supplied by reference TRBV5-6 and TRBJ2-2, is DAGVTQSPTHLIKTRGQQVTLRCSPKSGHDTVSWYQQALGQGPQFIFQYYEEEERQRGNFPDRFSGHQFPNYSSELNVNALLLGDSALYLCASSLGQGFGTGELFFGEGSRLTVL.

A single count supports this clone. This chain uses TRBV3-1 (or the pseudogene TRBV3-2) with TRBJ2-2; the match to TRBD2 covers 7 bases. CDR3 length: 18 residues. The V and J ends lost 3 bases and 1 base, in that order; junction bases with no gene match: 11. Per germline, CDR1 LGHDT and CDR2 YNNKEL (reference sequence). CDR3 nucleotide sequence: TGTGCCAGCAGCCAGATCTTAGGAGCGGGGCGGAACACCGGGGAGCTGTTTTTT. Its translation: CASSQILGAGRNTGELFF.

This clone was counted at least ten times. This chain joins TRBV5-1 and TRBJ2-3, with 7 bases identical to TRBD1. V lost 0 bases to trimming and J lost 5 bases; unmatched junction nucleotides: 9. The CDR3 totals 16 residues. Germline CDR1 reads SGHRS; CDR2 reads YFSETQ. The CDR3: CASSLVVRGRIDTQYF. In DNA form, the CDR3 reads TGCGCCAGCAGCTTGGTGGTTAGGGGGCGAATAGATACGCAGTATTTT.

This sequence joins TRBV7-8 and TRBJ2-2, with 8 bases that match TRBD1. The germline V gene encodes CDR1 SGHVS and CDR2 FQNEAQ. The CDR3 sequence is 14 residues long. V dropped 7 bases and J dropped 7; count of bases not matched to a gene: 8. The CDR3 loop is CASNYQGAVGELFF. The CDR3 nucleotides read TGTGCCAGCAATTATCAGGGGGCGGTCGGGGAGCTGTTTTTT.

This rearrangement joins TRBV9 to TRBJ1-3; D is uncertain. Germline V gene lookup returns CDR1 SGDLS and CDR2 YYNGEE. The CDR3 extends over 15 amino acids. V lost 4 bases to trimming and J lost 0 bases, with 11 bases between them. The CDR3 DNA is TGTGCCAGCAGCCCTCAGGCAAGCTCTGGAAACACCATATATTTT. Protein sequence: CASSPQASSGNTIYF.

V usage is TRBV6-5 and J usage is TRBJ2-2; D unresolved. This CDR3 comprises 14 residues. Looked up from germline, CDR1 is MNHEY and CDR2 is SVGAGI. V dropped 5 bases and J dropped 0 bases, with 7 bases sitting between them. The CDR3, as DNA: TGTGCCAGCAGTAACGGAGCGAACACCGGGGAGCTGTTTTTT. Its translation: CASSNGANTGELFF.

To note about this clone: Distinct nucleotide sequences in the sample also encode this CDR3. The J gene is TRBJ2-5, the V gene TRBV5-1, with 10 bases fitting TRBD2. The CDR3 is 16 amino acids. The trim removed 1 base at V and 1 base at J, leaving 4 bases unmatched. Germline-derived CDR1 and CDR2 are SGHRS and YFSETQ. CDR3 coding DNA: TGCGCCAGCAGCTTGCGCCCTAGCGGGGGCCAAGAGACCCAGTACTTC. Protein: CASSLRPSGGQETQYF.

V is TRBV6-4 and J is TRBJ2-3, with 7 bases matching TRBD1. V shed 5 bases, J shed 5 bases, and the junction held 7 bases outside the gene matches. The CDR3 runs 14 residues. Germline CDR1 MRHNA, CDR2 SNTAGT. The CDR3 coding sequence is TGTGCCAGCAGTATAGGGGGCCTTAAAGATACGCAGTATTTT. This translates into CASSIGGLKDTQYF.